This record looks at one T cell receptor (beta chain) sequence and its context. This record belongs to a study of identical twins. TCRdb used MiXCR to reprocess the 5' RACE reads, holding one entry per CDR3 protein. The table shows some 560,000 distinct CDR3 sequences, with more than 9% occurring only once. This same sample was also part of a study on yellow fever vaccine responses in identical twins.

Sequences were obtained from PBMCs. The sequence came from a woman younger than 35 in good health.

In DNA, the CDR3 is TGCGCCAGCAGCTTCCAGGGCACCACCGGGGAGCTGTTTTTT. It encodes CASSFQGTTGELFF. This chain connects TRBV5-1 to TRBJ2-2; weak D call: TRBD1 (5 bases). The CDR3 spans 14 residues. V lost 2 bases to trimming and J lost 4 bases, with 9 bases between them. Germline V gene data show CDR1 as SGHRS and CDR2 as YFSETQ.